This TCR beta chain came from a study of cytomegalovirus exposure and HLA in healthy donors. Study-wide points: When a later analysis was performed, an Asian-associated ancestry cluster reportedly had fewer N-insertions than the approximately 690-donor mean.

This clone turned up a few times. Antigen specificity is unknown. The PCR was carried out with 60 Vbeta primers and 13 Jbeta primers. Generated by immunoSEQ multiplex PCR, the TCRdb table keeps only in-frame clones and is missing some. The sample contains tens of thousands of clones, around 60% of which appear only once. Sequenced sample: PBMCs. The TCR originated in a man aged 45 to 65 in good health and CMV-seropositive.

CDR3: CAWSVPKTVVIPYEQYF. The CDR3 DNA is TGTGCCTGGAGTGTACCGAAGACTGTAGTAATCCCCTACGAGCAGTACTTC. The chain has TRBV30 and TRBJ2-7; the D is unclear. This CDR3 has 17 residues. The V gene lost 0 bases and the J gene lost 2 bases, with 20 bases spanning the gap. The germline V gene has CDR1 GTSNPN and CDR2 SVGIG (reference sequence). Combining the CDR3 with reference TRBV30 and TRBJ2-7 gives the whole variable domain SQTIHQWPATLVQPVGSPLSLECTVEGTSNPNLYWYRQAAGRGLQLLFYSVGIGQISSEVPQNLSASRPQDRQFILSSKKLLLSDSGFYLCAWSVPKTVVIPYEQYFGPGTRLTVT.